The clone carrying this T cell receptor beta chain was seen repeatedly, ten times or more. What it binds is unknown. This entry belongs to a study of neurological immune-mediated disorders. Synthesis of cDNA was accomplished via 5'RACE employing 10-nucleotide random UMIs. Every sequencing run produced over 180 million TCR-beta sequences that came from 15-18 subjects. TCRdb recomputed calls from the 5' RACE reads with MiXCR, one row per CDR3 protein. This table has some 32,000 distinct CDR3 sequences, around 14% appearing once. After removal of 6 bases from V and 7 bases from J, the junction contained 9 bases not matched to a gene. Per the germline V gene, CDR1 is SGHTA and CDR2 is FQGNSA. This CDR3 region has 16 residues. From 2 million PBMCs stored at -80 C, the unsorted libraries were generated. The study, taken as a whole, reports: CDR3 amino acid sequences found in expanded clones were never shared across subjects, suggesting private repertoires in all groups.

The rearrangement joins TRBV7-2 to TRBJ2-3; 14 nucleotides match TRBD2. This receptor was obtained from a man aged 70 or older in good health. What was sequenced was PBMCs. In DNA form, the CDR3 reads TGTGCCAGCAGTTTTCGACTAGCGGGGGGGGGAAATACGCAGTATTTT. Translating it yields CASSFRLAGGGNTQYF.